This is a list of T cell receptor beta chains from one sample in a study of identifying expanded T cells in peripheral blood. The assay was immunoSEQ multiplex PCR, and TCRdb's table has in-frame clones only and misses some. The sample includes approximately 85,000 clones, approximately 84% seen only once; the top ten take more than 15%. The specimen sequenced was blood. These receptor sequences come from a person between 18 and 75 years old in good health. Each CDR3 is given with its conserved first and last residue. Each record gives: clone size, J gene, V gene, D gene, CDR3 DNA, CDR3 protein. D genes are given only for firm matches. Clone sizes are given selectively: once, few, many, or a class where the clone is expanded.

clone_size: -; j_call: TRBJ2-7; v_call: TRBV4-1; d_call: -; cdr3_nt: TGCGCCAGCAGCCAAGGGTCGCGCGAGCAGTACTTC; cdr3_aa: CASSQGSREQYF
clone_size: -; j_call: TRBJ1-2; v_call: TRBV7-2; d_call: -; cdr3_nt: TGTGCCAGCAGCCGAGGTGGCACTAACTATGGCTACACCTTC; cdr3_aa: CASSRGGTNYGYTF
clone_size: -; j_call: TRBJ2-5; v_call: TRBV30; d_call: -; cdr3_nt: TGTGCCTGGAGTGTACAAGGTATTGAGACCCAGTACTTC; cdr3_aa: CAWSVQGIETQYF
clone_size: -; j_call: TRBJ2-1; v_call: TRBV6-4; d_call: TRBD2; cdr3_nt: TGTGCCAGCAGTGGACTAGCGGGAGGGAATGAGCAGTTCTTC; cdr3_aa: CASSGLAGGNEQFF
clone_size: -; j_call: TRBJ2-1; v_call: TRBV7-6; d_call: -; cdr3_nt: TGTGCCAGCAGCTTGTCCCGGGACTTCCTGATCTTC; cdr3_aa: CASSLSRDFLIF
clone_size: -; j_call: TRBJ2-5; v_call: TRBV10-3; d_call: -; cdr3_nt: TGTGCCATCAGTGAGTACAGCCAAGAGACCCAGTACTTC; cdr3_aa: CAISEYSQETQYF
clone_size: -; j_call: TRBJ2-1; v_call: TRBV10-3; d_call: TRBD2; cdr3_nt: TGTGCCATCAGTGTGCTTAGCGGGAGGCTCAACAATGAGCAGTTCTTC; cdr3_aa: CAISVLSGRLNNEQFF
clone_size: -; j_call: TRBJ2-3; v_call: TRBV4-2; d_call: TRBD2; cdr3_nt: TGTGCCAGCAGCCAAGGGCTAGCGGACACAGATACGCAGTATTTT; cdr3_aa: CASSQGLADTDTQYF
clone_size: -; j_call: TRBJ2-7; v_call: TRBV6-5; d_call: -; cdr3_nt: TGTGCCAGCAGACAAATCTCCGGGGCCCAGGGCGAGCAGTACTTC; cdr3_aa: CASRQISGAQGEQYF
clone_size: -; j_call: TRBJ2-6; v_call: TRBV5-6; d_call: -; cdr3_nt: TGTGCCAGCAGCTTGTGGGACCGTGTTACTGGGGCCAACGTCCTGACTTTC; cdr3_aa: CASSLWDRVTGANVLTF
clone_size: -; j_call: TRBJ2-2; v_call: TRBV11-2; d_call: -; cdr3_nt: TGTGCCAGCAGCTTAATTCAAGGCGCTGGGGAGCTGTTTTTT; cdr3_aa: CASSLIQGAGELFF
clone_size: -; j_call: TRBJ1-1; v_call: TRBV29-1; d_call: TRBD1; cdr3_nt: TGCAGCGTTGAGGGACAGTGGAACACTGAAGCTTTCTTT; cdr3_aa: CSVEGQWNTEAFF
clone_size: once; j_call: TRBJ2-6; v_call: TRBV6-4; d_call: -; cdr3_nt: TGTGCCAGCAGTGACTCCGACTCTGGGGCCAACGTCCTGACTTTC; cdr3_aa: CASSDSDSGANVLTF
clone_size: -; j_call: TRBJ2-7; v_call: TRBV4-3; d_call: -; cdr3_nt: TGCGCCAGCAGCCAAGACTTGAGGGACGAGCAGTACTTC; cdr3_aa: CASSQDLRDEQYF
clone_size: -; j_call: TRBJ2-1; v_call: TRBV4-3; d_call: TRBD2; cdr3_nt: TGCGCCAGCAGCATTCGCCTAGCGGGAGGATCCCCCCGTGGTGAGCAGTTCTTC; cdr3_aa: CASSIRLAGGSPRGEQFF
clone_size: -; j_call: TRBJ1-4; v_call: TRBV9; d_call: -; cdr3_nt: TGTGCCAGCAGCGTAGATTGGGGGGAAGAAAAACTGTTTTTT; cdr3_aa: CASSVDWGEEKLFF
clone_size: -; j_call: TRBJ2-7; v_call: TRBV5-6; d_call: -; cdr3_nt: TGTGCCAGCAGCTTGTTCGGGAGAGGAAACGAGCAGTACTTC; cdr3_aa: CASSLFGRGNEQYF
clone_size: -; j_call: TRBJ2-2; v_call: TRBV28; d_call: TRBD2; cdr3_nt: TGTGCCAGCGGTATAGCGGGAGGGCCCTCCGGGGAGCTGTTTTTT; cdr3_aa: CASGIAGGPSGELFF
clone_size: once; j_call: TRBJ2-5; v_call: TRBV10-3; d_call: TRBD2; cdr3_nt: TGTGCCATCAGCGACCCTACCGGGACTAGCGGGACCTCCATCCCCCAAGAGACCCAGTACTTC; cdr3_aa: CAISDPTGTSGTSIPQETQYF
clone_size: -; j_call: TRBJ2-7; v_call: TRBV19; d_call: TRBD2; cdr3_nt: TGTGCCAGTAGTCCGGGACTAGCGCCTACCTACGAGCAGTACTTC; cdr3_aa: CASSPGLAPTYEQYF
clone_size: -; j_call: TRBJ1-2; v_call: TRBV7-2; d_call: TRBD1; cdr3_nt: TGTGCCAGCAGCTTAACCGAGACAGGGGGCTACTATGGCTACACCTTC; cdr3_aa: CASSLTETGGYYGYTF
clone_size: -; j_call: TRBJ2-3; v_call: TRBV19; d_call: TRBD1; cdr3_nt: TGTGCCAGTTCGAAAGGGGGCGCAGATACGCAGTATTTT; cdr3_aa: CASSKGGADTQYF
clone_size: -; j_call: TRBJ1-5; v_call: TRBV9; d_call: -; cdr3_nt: TGTGCCAGCAGCGTAGCGGCCGAGTTGACGCCCCAGCATTTT; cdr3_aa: CASSVAAELTPQHF
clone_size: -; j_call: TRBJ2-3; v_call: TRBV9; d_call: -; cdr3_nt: TGTGCCAGCAGCGTAGCAAGCGGGCAAGCAGATACGCAGTATTTT; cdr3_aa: CASSVASGQADTQYF
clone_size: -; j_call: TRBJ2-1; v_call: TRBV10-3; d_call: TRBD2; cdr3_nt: TGTGCCATCAGTGAGTCGTTAGCGGGAGAGGGTGAGCAGTTCTTC; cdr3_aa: CAISESLAGEGEQFF
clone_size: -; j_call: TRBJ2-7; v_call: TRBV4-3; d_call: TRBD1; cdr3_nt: TGCGCCAGCAGCCAGGAACAGGGGACCCACGAGCAGTACTTC; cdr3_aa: CASSQEQGTHEQYF
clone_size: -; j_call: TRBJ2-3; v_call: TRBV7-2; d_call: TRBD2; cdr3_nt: TGTGCCAGCAGCTTTAGCGGGATAAGCACAGATACGCAGTATTTT; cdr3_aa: CASSFSGISTDTQYF
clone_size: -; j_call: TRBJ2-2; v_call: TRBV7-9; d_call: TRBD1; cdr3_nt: TGTGCCAGCAGGGGACAGGGGGGCACCGGGGAGCTGTTTTTT; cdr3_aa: CASRGQGGTGELFF
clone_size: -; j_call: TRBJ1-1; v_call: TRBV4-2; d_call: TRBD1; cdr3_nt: TGTGCCAGCAGCGATCCGGGACAGGGGCAAACTGAAGCTTTCTTT; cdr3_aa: CASSDPGQGQTEAFF
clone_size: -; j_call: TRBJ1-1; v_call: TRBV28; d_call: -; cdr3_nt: TGTGCCAGCAGTTTTAATTTAGGGCCGAACACTGAAGCTTTCTTT; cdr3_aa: CASSFNLGPNTEAFF
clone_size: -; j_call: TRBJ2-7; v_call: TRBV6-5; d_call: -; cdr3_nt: TGTGCCAGCAGTTACAACAGATACTACGAGCAGTACTTC; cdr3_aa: CASSYNRYYEQYF
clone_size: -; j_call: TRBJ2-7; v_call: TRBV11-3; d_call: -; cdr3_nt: TGTGCCAGCAGTATAGGTTTAGCATCCGAGCAGTACTTC; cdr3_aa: CASSIGLASEQYF
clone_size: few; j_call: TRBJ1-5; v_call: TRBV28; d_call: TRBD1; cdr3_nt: TGTGCCAGCACTATTGGACAGGCCAATCAGCCCCAGCATTTT; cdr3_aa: CASTIGQANQPQHF
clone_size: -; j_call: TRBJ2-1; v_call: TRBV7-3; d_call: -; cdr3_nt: TGTGCCAGCAGCCCCTCGGCCACCAATGAGCAGTTCTTC; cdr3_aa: CASSPSATNEQFF
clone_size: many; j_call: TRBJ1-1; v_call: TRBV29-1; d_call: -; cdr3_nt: TGCAGCGTAGCCAGGGACCTGAACACTGAAGCTTTCTTT; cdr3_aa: CSVARDLNTEAFF
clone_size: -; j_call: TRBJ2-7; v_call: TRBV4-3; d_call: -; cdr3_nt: TGCGCCAGCAGCCTTTCATACCCCGGGTGGTACGAGCAGTACTTC; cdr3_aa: CASSLSYPGWYEQYF
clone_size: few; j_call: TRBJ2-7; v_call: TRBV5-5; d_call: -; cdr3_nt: TGTGCCAGCAGCTCATCAGGGGAGCTCGAGCAGTACTTC; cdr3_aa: CASSSSGELEQYF
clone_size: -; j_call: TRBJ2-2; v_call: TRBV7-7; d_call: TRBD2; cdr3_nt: TGTGCTAGCAGCCCGGGACTAGCTGGAACCGGGGAGCTGTTTTTT; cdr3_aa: CASSPGLAGTGELFF
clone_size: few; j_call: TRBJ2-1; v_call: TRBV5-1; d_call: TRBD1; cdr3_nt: TGCGCCAGCAGCTCCGGTGGGGGACAGGGTTGGGATGAGCAGTTCTTC; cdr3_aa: CASSSGGGQGWDEQFF
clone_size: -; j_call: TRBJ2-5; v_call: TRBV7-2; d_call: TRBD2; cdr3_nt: TGTGCCAGCAGCTTAGTTCTGGGACTAGCGGAAGAGACCCAGTACTTC; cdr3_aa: CASSLVLGLAEETQYF
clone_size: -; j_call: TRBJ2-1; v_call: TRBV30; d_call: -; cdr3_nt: TGTGCCTGGACCTATAGCTCCTACAATGAGCAGTTCTTC; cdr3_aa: CAWTYSSYNEQFF
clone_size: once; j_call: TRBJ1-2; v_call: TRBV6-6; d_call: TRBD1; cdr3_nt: TGTGCCAGCAGTGGGTCGACAGGGGACAAGGGCTACACCTTC; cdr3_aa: CASSGSTGDKGYTF
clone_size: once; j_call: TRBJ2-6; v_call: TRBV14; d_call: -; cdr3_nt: TGTGCCAGCAGCTTTAGGGGGGCCAACGTCCTGACTTTC; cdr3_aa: CASSFRGANVLTF
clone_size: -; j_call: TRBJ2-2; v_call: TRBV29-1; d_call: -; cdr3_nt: TGCAGCGTCTTCCCGGACGGCCGGAACACCGGGGAGCTGTTTTTT; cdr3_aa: CSVFPDGRNTGELFF
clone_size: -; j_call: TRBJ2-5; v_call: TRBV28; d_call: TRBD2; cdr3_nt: TGTGCCAGCACTCTACGGGAGGGACAAGAGACCCAGTACTTC; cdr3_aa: CASTLREGQETQYF
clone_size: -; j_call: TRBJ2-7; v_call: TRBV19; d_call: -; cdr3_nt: TGTGCCAGTAGTCAGGGGATTACGAACGAGCAGTACTTC; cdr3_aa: CASSQGITNEQYF
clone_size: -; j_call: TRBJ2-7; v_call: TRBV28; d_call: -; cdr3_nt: TGTGCCATCGGGGCGGGTCGCTACGAGCAGTACTTC; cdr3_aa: CAIGAGRYEQYF
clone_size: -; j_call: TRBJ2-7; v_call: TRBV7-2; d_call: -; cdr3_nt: TGTGCCAGCAGCATCGAAGCGGTTAGCTCCTACGAGCAGTACTTC; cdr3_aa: CASSIEAVSSYEQYF
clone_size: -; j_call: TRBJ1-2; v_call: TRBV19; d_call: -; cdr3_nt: TGTGCCAGTCACAGGGACTATGGCTACACCTTC; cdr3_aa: CASHRDYGYTF
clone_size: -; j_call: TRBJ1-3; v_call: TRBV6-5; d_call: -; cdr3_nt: TGTGCCAGCAGTTACGGGGAAACTGGAAACACCATATATTTT; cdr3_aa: CASSYGETGNTIYF
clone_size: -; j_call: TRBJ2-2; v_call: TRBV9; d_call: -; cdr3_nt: TGTGCCAGCAGCGTAGGAGGAGGATCGCCTACTAACACCGGGGAGCTGTTTTTT; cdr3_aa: CASSVGGGSPTNTGELFF
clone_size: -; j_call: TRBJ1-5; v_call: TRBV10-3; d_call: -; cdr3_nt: TGTGCCATCAGTGAGGATAGGGAGACCCACAATCAGCCCCAGCATTTT; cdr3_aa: CAISEDRETHNQPQHF
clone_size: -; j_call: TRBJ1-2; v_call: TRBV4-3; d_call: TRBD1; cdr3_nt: TGCGCCAGCAGCCAAGGACAGGGAACTAACTATGGCTACACCTTC; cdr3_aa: CASSQGQGTNYGYTF